This TCR beta chain derives from a study of T cells in Graves' hyperthyroidism and ophthalmopathy. The CDR3 regions of TCR beta were amplified from RNA transcripts. The primer set for the first-round RT-PCR of the TCR CDR3 was HTBI. MiXCR, run by TCRdb on the multiplex PCR reads, gives a single entry per CDR3 protein. This repertoire shows around 600,000 distinct CDR3 sequences, roughly 15% found once; its top ten account for approximately 12%. This TCR derives from a woman aged 45-59 years with Graves' ophthalmopathy. Sequencing was carried out using blood.

DNA for the CDR3: TGCGCCAGCAGCCAGACCGCCCAACAAACTAATGAAAAACTGTTTTTT. The encoded protein is CASSQTAQQTNEKLFF. The V and J genes are TRBV4-3 and TRBJ1-4; D gene ambiguous. CDR3 length equals 16 residues. Trimming left V 3 bases short and J 1 base short, with 12 bases between. Germline CDR1 LGHNA, CDR2 YSLEER.